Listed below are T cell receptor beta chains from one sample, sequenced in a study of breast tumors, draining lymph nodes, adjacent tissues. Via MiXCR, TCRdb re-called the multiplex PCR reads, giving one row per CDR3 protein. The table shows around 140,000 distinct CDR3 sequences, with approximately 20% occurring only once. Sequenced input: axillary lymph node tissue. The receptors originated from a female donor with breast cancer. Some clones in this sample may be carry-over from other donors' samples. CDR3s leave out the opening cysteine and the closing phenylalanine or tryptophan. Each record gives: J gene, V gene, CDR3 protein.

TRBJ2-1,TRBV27,ASSSPGGLHNEQF
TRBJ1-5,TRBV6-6,ASSLLRENQPQH
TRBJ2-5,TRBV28,ASIQQETQY
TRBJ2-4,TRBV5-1,ASSLRAAGGGKNIQY
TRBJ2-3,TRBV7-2,ASSFRTGGGKDTQY
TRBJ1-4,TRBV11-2,ASSLAGVDEKLF
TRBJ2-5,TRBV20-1,SASRGQRQETRY
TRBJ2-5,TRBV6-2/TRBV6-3,ASTTSGKETQY
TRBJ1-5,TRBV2,ASSEGEAHQPQH
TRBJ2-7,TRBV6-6,ASSLGPSYEQH
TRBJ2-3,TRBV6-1,ASSERSSGASTDTQY
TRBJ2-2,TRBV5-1,ASSLWLAGVTGELF
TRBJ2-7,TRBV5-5,ASSLIGYEQY
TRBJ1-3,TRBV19,ASSTRGTVGNTIY
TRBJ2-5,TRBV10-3,AIGSREGWETQY
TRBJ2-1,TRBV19,ASSTPGLVPNEQF
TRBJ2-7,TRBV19,ASSTGTGRYEQY
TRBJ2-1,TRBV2,ASSPRASGTREQF
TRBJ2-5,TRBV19,ASSIRSGGDETQY
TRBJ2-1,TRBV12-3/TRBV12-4,ASSSPTSGSPNEQF